Presented here are 17 T cell receptor beta chains from one specimen sequenced in a study of regulatory T cells in long-lasting Graves disease. With iRepertoire HTBI primers and Arm-PCR of CDR3 regions, TCR beta libraries were built. TCRdb re-analysed the multiplex PCR reads in MiXCR, keeping a single row per CDR3 protein. Of a few hundred thousand distinct CDR3 sequences in the sample, roughly 19% were seen once. Time point given: newly diagnosed GD, antithyroid drugs for less than 3 months. From PBMCs, RNA was extracted and then used to make the TCR library. The same specimen was also included in a second study, on T cells in Graves' hyperthyroidism and ophthalmopathy.

The sequencing here drew on peripheral blood mononuclear cells (PBMCs), taken at new diagnosis, from a patient treated with antithyroid drugs. The origin of the receptors is a young woman with Graves disease.

Note on this clonotype: This sequence may be a read error, since a much larger clone differs from it by one base. The chain recombines TRBV11-2 with TRBJ2-6; D unclear. The CDR3 totals 15 residues. Trimming left V 11 bases short and J 4 bases short, with 18 bases between. Per the germline V gene, CDR1 is SGHAT and CDR2 is FQNNGV. DNA for the CDR3: TGTGCCTGCTACCACCAAGGACCCGGGGCCAACGTCCTGACTTTC. Its translation is CACYHQGPGANVLTF.

This clonotype has only a few counts. The gene calls are TRBV9 and TRBJ2-7; 8 nucleotides match TRBD2. After removal of 4 bases from V and 5 bases from J, the junction contained 5 bases not matched to a gene. The CDR3 length is 13 residues. Germline V gives CDR1 SGDLS, CDR2 YYNGEE. For the CDR3, the DNA is TGTGCCAGCAGCTCGGGAGGGGAGCACGAGCAGTACTTC. It translates to CASSSGGEHEQYF.

This clonotype was counted at least ten times. The gene calls are TRBV2 and TRBJ1-2, with TRBD1 matching 7 bases. Germline V gene sequence: CDR1 SNHLY, CDR2 FYNNEI. The CDR3 covers 14 residues. Trimming at V came to 1 base and at J to 8 bases, leaving 7 bases not matched to a gene. The CDR3 loop is CASSEGTGVGGYTF. CDR3 coding DNA: TGTGCCAGCAGTGAAGGCACAGGGGTAGGAGGCTACACCTTC.

For this clonotype: A far more abundant clone sits one base away, making this likely a read error. The chain combines TRBV28 with TRBJ1-5; unclear D gene. V lost 3 bases, J lost 3 bases, and 15 bases lay in between. The CDR3 consists of 16 residues. Germline V CDR1 and CDR2: MDHEN, SYDVKM. The CDR3 spells CASSLRQRGSNQPQHF. CDR3 nucleotides: TGTGCCAGCAGTTTGAGGCAGCGAGGTTCCAATCAGCCCCAGCATTTT.

In its sample, this clonotype was seen once. A clone one base away is much larger, so this may be a read error. The chain links TRBV5-4 to TRBJ2-5; no reliable D call. Looked up from germline, CDR1 is SGHNT and CDR2 is YYREEE (reference sequence). The CDR3 extends over 14 amino acids. Here the CDR3 DNA reads TGTGCCAACAGCCGGAACAGCGCCCAAGAGACCCAGTACTTC. Translation: CANSRNSAQETQYF.

Points on this clonotype: A much larger clone sits a single nucleotide away, making a read error possible. V and J are TRBV4-1 and TRBJ2-5; TRBD2 might be the D (6 bases). Trimming left V 1 base short and J 4 bases short, with 16 bases between. Germline lookup yields CDR1 MGHRA and CDR2 YSYEKL. CDR3 length equals 16 residues. The CDR3 protein is CASSQGLWRAAETQYF. The CDR3 bases are TGCGCCAGCAGCCAAGGACTATGGAGGGCAGCAGAGACCCAGTACTTC.

Ten or more counts support this clonotype. The rearrangement links TRBV10-3 to TRBJ2-7; D is undetermined. Deletions cut 10 bases from V and 3 bases from J, with 13 bases between. The germline gives CDR1 ENHRY, CDR2 SYGVKD. The CDR3 covers 12 residues. The CDR3 is CATSGVNYEQYF. The DNA for the CDR3 is TGTGCCACCTCCGGTGTGAACTACGAGCAGTACTTC.

There are many counts of this clonotype. The chain employs TRBV20-1 and TRBJ2-5; D is ambiguous. Germline assignment: CDR1 DFQATT and CDR2 SNEGSKA (reference sequence). This CDR3 contains 13 residues. Trimming shortened V by 7 bases and J by 7 bases, and 19 bases separated the two germline ends. CDR3 bases: TGCAGTGTAACAATGAGCGCCCCGCGGACCCAGTACTTC. This encodes CSVTMSAPRTQYF.

This clonotype appeared a few times. This chain links TRBV4-1 with TRBJ2-7; 12 nucleotides agree with TRBD2. V lost 4 bases to trimming and J lost 3 bases; unmatched junction nucleotides: 7. The CDR3 length is 16 residues. Germline CDR1 and CDR2: MGHRA and YSYEKL. CDR3 DNA sequence: TGCGCCAGCAGCCCCGGACTAGCGGGACCCAACTACGAGCAGTACTTC. This gives the protein CASSPGLAGPNYEQYF.

The chain combines TRBV19 with TRBJ1-3, with 8 bases matching TRBD1. The V segment lost 7 bases and the J segment 1 base; nucleotides outside the gene matches: 3. The CDR3 runs 14 residues. Germline CDR1 is LNHDA and CDR2 is SQIVND (reference sequence). The CDR3: CASIRQGSGNTIYF. In DNA form, the CDR3 reads TGTGCCAGTATTCGACAGGGGTCTGGAAACACCATATATTTT.

This clonotype was seen ten or more times. The rearrangement links TRBV7-9 to TRBJ1-5; maybe TRBD1 (6 bases). Germline V CDR1 and CDR2: SEHNR, FQNEAQ (reference sequence). V was clipped by 5 bases and J by 2 bases, with 13 bases between them. The CDR3 extends over 15 amino acids. The DNA for the CDR3 is TGTGCCAGCAGCCAACAGGGTAGTGGCAATCAGCCCCAGCATTTT. Translated: CASSQQGSGNQPQHF.

There are many counts of this clonotype. The chain uses TRBV4-1 and TRBJ2-3, with 8 bases aligning to TRBD1. The V gene end was trimmed by 2 bases and the J gene end by 4 bases; junction bases not matched to a gene: 5. Germline CDR1 is MGHRA and CDR2 is YSYEKL. CDR3 size: 15 residues. The CDR3 DNA sequence: TGCGCCAGCAGCCAATTGGACAGGGACTCAGATACGCAGTATTTT. Protein: CASSQLDRDSDTQYF.

Regarding this clonotype: The germline gene is not matched at one end of the junction; a read error may be the cause. This chain uses TRBV2 with TRBJ1-4, with D possibly being TRBD1 (5 bases). This CDR3 comprises 17 residues. CDR1 and CDR2 from the germline V gene are SNHLY and FYNNEI. DNA of the CDR3: TGTGCCAGCAGGTCCGGGACGAGATTTATAACTAATGAAAAACTGCTTTTT. Translating it yields CASRSGTRFITNEKLLF.

This clonotype was counted many times. The chain has TRBV20-1 and TRBJ1-2, with D perhaps matching TRBD1 (5 bases). The V gene lost 3 bases and the J gene lost 7 bases, with 12 bases spanning the gap. This CDR3 region has 12 residues. Germline V gene lookup returns CDR1 DFQATT and CDR2 SNEGSKA (reference sequence). CDR3 sequence (DNA): TGCAGTGCTAGTAGAAGGGGAGGTGGCTACACCTTC. This codes for CSASRRGGGYTF.

This clonotype was counted at least ten times. The genes are TRBV19 and TRBJ1-1, with D possibly TRBD1 on 5 matching bases. The CDR3 spans 15 residues. Trimming pared 7 bases from V and 0 bases from J, leaving 15 bases between. Germline values: CDR1 LNHDA, CDR2 SQIVND (reference sequence). CDR3 nucleotides: TGTGCCAGTAAAGGGCGGACAAGCCTGAACACTGAAGCTTTCTTT. Amino acid sequence: CASKGRTSLNTEAFF.

This clonotype was picked up many times. The chain combines TRBV29-1 with TRBJ2-7; D call uncertain. V shed 2 bases and J shed 0 bases, with 8 bases lying between them. Germline V gives CDR1 SQVTM, CDR2 ANQGSEA. This CDR3 comprises 13 residues. CDR3 nucleotides: TGCAGCGTTGAACGAATACTCTCCTACGAGCAGTACTTC. It encodes CSVERILSYEQYF.

This clonotype has a count of ten or more. The chain is built from TRBV7-2 and TRBJ1-5; no clear D. The CDR3 contains 12 residues. The V and J ends lost 3 bases and 5 bases respectively, with 5 bases between them. In germline, CDR1 is SGHTA, CDR2 FQGNSA. CDR3 region: CASSFPYQPQHF. DNA for the CDR3: TGTGCCAGCAGCTTCCCATATCAGCCCCAGCATTTT.